This T cell receptor (beta chain) was captured by sequencing in a study of lymphopenia after photon versus proton radiotherapy. Whole-study findings and limits: Proton therapy kept repertoires fairly stable, unlike photons, which gained effector/memory cells. Post-nadir diversity loss with photons came from oligoclonal expansion, particularly CD8+ Temra cells. Post-nadir TCR diversity decline inversely tracked overall survival among those who died. Better survival with proton therapy was suggested as possible, not demonstrated.

In the case of this clone: Its antigen is undetermined.

Germline assignment: CDR1 MNHEY and CDR2 SMNVEV (reference sequence). After removal of 0 bases from V and 3 bases from J, the junction contained 4 bases not matched to a gene. The CDR3 is made up of 16 amino acids. Clones were sequenced by immunoSEQ multiplex PCR, and TCRdb holds only the in-frame ones, with some missing. The sample carries roughly 32,000 clones, around 94% recorded once. The starting material was peripheral blood, obtained from a patient treated with photon-based radiotherapy. The rearrangement joins TRBV27 to TRBJ2-1; 8 bases are shared with TRBD2. This receptor was identified in a woman aged 50 to 60 with cholangiocarcinoma. Here the CDR3 reads CASSLSAGGRYNEQFF. The CDR3 DNA sequence: TGTGCCAGCAGTTTATCGGCGGGGGGCCGCTACAATGAGCAGTTCTTC.